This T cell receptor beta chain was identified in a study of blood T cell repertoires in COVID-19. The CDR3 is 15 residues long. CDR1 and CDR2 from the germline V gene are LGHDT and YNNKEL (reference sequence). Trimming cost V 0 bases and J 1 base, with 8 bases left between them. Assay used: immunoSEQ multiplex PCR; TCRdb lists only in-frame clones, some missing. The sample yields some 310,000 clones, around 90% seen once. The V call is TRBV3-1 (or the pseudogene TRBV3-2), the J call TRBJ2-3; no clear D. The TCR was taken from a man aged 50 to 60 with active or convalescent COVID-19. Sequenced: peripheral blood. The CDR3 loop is CASSQDVSGTDTQYF. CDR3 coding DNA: TGTGCCAGCAGCCAAGATGTCAGTGGCACAGATACGCAGTATTTT.